This section outlines one T cell receptor beta chain sequence together with its context. Its antigen is unidentified. As to treatment: roughly 19 received Ad26.COV2.S at low or high dose, single or two shots; about five received placebo; per-sample allocation not given. Sampling was performed 63 days after the first vaccine or placebo injection. CDR3 size: 14 residues. V shed 2 bases and J shed 5 bases, with 12 bases lying between them. Germline assignment: CDR1 MNHEY and CDR2 SVGEGT. The data stem from a study of Ad26.COV2.S vaccination and SARS-CoV-2 variants. As for the study in general: Among those in the COV1001 Ad26.COV2.S trial arm was the donor. Intramuscular Ad26.COV2.S doses were given once or twice, 56 days apart.

Findings and caveats of the study: The TCR breadth and depth analyses may have understated or missed part of the total T cell responses.

Assay used: immunoSEQ multiplex PCR; TCRdb lists only in-frame clones, some missing. Of about 680,000 clones detected, roughly 90% appear once; the ten largest clones hold about 1.5%. V gene TRBV6-2 or TRBV6-3 combines with J gene TRBJ1-2; TRBD1 might be the D (5 bases). The sequenced sample was peripheral blood, obtained in a trial of Ad26.COV2.S vaccine versus placebo. The clonotype was recovered from a person aged 18 to 65 who received the Ad26.COV2.S COVID-19 vaccine or a placebo. Here the CDR3 DNA reads TGTGCCAGCAGTTACCCTCCAGGGCCATATGGCTACACCTTC. Its translation: CASSYPPGPYGYTF.